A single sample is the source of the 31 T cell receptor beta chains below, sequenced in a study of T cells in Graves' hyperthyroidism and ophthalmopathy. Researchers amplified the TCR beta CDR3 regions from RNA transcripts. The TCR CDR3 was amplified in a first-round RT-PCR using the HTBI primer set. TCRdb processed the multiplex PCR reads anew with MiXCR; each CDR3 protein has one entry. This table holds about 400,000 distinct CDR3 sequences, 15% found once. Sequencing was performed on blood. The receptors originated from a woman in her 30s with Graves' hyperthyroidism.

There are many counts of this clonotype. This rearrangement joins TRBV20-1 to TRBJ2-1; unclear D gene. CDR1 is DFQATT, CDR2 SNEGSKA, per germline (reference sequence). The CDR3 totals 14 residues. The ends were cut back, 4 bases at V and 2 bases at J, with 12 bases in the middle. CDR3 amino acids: CSATPDSPYNEQFF. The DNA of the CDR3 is TGCAGTGCTACCCCCGATAGCCCCTACAATGAGCAGTTCTTC.

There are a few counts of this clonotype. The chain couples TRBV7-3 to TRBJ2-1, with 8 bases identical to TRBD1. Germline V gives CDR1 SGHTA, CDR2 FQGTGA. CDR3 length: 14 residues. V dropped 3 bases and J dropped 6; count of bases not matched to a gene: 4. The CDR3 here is CASSFSGQGNEQFF. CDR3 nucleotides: TGTGCCAGCAGCTTCTCCGGACAGGGCAATGAGCAGTTCTTC.

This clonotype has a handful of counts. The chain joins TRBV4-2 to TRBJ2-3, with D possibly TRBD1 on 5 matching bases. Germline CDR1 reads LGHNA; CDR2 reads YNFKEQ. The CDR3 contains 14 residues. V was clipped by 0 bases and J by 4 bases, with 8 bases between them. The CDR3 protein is CASSQELGPDTQYF. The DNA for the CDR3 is TGTGCCAGCAGCCAAGAACTGGGGCCAGATACGCAGTATTTT.

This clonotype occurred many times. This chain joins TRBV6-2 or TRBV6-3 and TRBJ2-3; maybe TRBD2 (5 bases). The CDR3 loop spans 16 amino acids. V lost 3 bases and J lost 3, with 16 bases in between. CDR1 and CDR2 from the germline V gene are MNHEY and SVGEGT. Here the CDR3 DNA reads TGTGCCAGCAGTTATAATAGCGCCCTCCGAACAGATACGCAGTATTTT. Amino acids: CASSYNSALRTDTQYF.

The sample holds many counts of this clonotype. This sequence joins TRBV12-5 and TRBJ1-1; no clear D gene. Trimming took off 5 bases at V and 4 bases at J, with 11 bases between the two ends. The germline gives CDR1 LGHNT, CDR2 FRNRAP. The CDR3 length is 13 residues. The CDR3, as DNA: TGTGCTAGTGGTACCTATTCGGGCACTGAAGCTTTCTTT. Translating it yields CASGTYSGTEAFF.

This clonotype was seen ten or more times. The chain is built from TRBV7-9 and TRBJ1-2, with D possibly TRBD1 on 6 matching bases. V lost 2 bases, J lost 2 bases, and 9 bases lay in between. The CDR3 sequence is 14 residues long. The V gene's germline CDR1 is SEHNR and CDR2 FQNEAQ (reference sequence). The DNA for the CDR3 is TGTGCCAGCAGCTTACAGGGGCCCAACTATGGCTACACCTTC. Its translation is CASSLQGPNYGYTF.

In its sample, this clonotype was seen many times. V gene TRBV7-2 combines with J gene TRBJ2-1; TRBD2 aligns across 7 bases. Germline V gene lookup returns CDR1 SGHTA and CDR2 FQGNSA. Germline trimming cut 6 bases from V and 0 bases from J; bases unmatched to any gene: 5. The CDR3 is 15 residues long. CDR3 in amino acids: CASSSLAVSYNEQFF. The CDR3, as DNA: TGTGCCAGCAGTTCTCTAGCGGTCTCCTACAATGAGCAGTTCTTC.

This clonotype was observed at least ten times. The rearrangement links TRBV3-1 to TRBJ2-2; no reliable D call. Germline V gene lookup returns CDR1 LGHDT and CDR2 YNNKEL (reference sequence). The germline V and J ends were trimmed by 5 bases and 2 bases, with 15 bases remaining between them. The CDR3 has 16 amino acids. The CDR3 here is CASSALSNLNTGELFF. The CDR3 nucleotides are TGTGCCAGCAGCGCCCTTTCAAACCTAAACACCGGGGAGCTGTTTTTT. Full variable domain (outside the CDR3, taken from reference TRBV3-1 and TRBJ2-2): DTAVSQTPKYLVTQMGNDKSIKCEQNLGHDTMYWYKQDSKKFLKIMFSYNNKELIINETVPNRFSPKSPDKAHLNLHINSLELGDSAVYFCASSALSNLNTGELFFGEGSRLTVL.

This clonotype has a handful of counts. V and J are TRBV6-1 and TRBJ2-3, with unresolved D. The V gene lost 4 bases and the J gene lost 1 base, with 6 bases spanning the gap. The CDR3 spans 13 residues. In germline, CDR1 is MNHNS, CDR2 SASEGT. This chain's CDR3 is CASSGPGTDTQYF. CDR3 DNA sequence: TGTGCCAGCAGTGGCCCCGGCACAGATACGCAGTATTTT.

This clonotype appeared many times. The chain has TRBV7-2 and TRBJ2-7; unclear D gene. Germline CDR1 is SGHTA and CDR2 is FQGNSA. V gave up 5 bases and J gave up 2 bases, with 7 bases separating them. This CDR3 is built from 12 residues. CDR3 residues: CASSPDAYEQYF. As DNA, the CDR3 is TGTGCCAGCAGCCCAGACGCCTACGAGCAGTACTTC.

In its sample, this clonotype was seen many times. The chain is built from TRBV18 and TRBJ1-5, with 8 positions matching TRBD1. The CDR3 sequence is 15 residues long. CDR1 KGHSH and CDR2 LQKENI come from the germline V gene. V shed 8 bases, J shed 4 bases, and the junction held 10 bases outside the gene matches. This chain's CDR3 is CASQIGTGGNQPQHF. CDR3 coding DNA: TGTGCCAGCCAAATAGGGACAGGAGGTAATCAGCCCCAGCATTTT. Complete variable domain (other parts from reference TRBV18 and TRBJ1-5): NAGVMQNPRHLVRRRGQEARLRCSPMKGHSHVYWYRQLPEEGLKFMVYLQKENIIDESGMPKERFSAEFPKEGPSILRIQQVVRGDSAAYFCASQIGTGGNQPQHFGDGTRLSIL.

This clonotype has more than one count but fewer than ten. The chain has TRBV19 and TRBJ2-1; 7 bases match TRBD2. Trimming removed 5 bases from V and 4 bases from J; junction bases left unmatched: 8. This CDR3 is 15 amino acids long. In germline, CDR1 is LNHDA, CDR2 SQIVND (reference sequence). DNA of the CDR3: TGTGCCAGTAGTTGGGAGAGCGGGGATTACAATGAGCAGTTCTTC. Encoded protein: CASSWESGDYNEQFF.

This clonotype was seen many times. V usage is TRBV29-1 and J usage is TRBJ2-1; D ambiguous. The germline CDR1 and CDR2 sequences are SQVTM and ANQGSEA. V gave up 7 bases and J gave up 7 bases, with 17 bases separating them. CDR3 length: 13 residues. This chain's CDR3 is CSARSPVPNEQFF. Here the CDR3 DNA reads TGCAGCGCCCGTAGCCCGGTACCGAATGAGCAGTTCTTC.

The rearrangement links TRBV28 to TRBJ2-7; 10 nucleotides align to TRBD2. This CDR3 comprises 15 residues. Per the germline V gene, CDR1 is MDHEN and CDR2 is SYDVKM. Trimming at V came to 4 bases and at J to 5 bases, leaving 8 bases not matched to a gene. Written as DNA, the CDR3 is TGTGCCAGCAGTTCCCCAGCGGGAGGGTCCGACGAGCAGTACTTC. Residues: CASSSPAGGSDEQYF.

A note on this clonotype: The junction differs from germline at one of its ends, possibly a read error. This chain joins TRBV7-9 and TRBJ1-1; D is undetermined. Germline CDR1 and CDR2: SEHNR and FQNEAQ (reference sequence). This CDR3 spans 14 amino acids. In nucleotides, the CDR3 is TGTGTCAGCAGCCTGGCGGCCATGAACACTGAAGCCTTCTTT. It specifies CVSSLAAMNTEAFF.

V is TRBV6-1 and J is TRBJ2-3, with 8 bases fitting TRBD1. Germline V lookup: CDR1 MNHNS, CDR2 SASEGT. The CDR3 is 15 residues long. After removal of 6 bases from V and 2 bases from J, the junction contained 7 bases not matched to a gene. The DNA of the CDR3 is TGTGCCAGCAGGTCCGGGACAGGCCACACAGATACGCAGTATTTT. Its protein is CASRSGTGHTDTQYF.

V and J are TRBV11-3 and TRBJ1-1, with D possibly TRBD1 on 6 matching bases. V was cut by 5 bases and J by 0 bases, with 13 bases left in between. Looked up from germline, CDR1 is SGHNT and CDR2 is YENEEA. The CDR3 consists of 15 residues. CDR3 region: CASSPNTGMNTEAFF. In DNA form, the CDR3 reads TGTGCCAGCAGCCCTAACACAGGGATGAACACTGAAGCTTTCTTT.

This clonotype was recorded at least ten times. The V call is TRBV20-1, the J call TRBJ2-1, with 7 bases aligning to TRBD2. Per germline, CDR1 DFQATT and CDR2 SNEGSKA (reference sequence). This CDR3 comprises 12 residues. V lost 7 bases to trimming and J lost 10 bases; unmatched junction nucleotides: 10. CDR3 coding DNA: TGCAGTGTCTCCGGGACTACCTCAGAGCAGTTCTTC. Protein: CSVSGTTSEQFF.

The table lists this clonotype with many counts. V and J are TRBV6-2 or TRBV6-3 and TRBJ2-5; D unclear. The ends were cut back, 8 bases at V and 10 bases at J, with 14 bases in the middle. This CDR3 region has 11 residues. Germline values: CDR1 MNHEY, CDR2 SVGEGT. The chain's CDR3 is CASLRENIQYF. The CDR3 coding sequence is TGTGCCAGCCTGCGAGAGAATATCCAGTACTTC.

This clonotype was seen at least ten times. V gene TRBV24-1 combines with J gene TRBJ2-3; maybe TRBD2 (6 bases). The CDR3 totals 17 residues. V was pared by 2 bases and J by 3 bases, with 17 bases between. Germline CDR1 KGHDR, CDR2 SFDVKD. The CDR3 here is CATSDSSRGLQTDTQYF. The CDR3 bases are TGTGCCACCAGTGATTCCTCCCGAGGACTACAGACAGATACGCAGTATTTT.

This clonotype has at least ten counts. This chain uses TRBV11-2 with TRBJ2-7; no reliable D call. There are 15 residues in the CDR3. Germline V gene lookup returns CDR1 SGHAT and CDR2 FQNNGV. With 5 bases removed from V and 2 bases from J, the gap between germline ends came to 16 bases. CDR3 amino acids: CASSPRRTDAYEQYF. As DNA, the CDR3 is TGTGCCAGCAGCCCGCGAAGGACGGATGCCTACGAGCAGTACTTC.

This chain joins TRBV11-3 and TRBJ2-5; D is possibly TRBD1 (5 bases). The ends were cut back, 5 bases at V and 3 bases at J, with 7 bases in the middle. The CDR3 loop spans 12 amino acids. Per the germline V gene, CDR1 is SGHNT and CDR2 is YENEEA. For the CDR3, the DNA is TGTGCCAGCAGCCTGACAGAAGAGACCCAGTACTTC. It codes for CASSLTEETQYF.

This chain's CDR3 is CASSQDSTGGANQPQHF. DNA for the CDR3: TGTGCCAGCAGCCAAGATAGTACAGGGGGAGCGAATCAGCCCCAGCATTTT. The chain uses TRBV3-1 and TRBJ1-5, with TRBD1 identical over 8 bases. In germline, CDR1 is LGHDT, CDR2 YNNKEL (reference sequence). Trimming at V came to 0 bases and at J to 4 bases, leaving 8 bases not matched to a gene. CDR3 size: 17 residues. Full variable domain (remainder filled in from reference TRBV3-1 and TRBJ1-5): DTAVSQTPKYLVTQMGNDKSIKCEQNLGHDTMYWYKQDSKKFLKIMFSYNNKELIINETVPNRFSPKSPDKAHLNLHINSLELGDSAVYFCASSQDSTGGANQPQHFGDGTRLSIL.

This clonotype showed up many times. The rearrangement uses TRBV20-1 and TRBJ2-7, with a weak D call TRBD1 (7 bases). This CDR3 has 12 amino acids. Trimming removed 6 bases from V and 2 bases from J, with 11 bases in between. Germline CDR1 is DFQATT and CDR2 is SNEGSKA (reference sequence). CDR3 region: CSARDSAYEQYF. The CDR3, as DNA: TGCAGTGCGCGGGACAGCGCCTACGAGCAGTACTTC.

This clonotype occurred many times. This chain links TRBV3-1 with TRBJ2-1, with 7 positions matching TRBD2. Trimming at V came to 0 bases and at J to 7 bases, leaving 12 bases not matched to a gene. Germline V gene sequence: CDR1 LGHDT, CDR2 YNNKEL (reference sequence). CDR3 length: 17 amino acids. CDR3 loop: CASSQDRMRRETNEQFF. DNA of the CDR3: TGTGCCAGCAGCCAAGATCGAATGCGGCGGGAGACTAATGAGCAGTTCTTC.

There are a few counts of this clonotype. The CDR3 here is CASSVSGSRYEQYF. DNA for the CDR3: TGTGCCAGCAGCGTTAGCGGGAGTCGGTACGAGCAGTACTTC. The chain has TRBV7-8 and TRBJ2-7; 9 bases match TRBD2. The germline gives CDR1 SGHVS, CDR2 FQNEAQ. The CDR3 extends over 14 amino acids. J gave up 4 bases and V 5 bases, and 6 bases lay outside the gene matches. Full variable domain (missing parts from reference TRBV7-8 and TRBJ2-7): GAGVSQSPRYKVAKRGQDVALRCDPISGHVSLFWYQQALGQGPEFLTYFQNEAQLDKSGLPSDRFFAERPEGSVSTLKIQRTQQEDSAVYLCASSVSGSRYEQYFGPGTRLTVT.

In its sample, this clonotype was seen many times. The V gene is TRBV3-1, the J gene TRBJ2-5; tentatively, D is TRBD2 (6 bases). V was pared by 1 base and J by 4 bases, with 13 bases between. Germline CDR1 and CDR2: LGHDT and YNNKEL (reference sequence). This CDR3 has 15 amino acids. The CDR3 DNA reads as TGTGCCAGCAGCCAAGGGGCCGGGGACTCAGAGACCCAGTACTTC. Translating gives CASSQGAGDSETQYF.

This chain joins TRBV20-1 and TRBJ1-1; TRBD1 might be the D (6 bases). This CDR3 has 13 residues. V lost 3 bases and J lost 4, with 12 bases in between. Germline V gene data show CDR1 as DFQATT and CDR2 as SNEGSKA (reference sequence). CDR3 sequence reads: CSASKGQSTEAFF. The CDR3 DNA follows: TGCAGTGCTAGTAAAGGACAGAGCACTGAAGCTTTCTTT.

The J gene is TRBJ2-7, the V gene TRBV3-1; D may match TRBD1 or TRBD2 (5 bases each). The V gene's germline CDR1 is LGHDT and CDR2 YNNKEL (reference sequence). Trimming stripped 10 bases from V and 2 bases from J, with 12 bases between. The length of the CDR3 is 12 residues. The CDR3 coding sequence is TGTGCCATCAGGGACGGAGCCTACGAGCAGTACTTC. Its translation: CAIRDGAYEQYF.

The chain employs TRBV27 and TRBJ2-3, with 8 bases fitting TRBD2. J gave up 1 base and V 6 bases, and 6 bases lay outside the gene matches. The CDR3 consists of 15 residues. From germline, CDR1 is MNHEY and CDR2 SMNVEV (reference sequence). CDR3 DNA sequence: TGTGCCAGCAGCCGGGAGGGCCGACGCACAGATACGCAGTATTTT. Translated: CASSREGRRTDTQYF.

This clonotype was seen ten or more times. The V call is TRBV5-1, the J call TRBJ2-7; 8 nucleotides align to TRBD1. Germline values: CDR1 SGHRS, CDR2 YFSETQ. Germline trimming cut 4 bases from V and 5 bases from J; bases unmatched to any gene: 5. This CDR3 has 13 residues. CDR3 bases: TGCGCCAGCAGCCTCGGACAGGGTCACGAGCAGTACTTC. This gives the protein CASSLGQGHEQYF.